Each of the 21 T cell receptor beta chains below was sequenced from the same sample in a study of blood T cell repertoires in COVID-19. Repertoires were generated with immunoSEQ multiplex PCR, while TCRdb's copy carries only in-frame clones and drops some. The data hold about 260,000 clones, with about 86% observed a single time. Specimen: PBMCs or T cells enriched from blood (not recorded which). The receptors originated from a man aged 25-45 years with acute COVID-19.

The chain recombines TRBV2 with TRBJ2-2, with a weak D call TRBD1 (6 bases). CDR3 size: 13 residues. In germline, CDR1 is SNHLY, CDR2 FYNNEI. Trimming removed 6 bases from V and 6 bases from J, with 11 bases in between. The CDR3 is CASSYRESGELFF. The CDR3 DNA follows: TGTGCCAGCAGCTACAGGGAATCCGGGGAGCTGTTTTTT.

This chain links TRBV4-3 with TRBJ1-5; D is perhaps TRBD1 (5 bases). Germline V gene lookup returns CDR1 LGHNA and CDR2 YSLEER. CDR3 length: 16 amino acids. V was clipped by 0 bases and J by 1 base, with 10 bases between them. CDR3 sequence reads: CASSQDHRGSNQPQHF. For the CDR3, the DNA is TGCGCCAGCAGCCAAGATCATCGGGGGAGCAATCAGCCCCAGCATTTT.

The chain combines TRBV7-2 with TRBJ1-5; 9 bases agree with TRBD1. Germline CDR1 SGHTA, CDR2 FQGNSA. The CDR3 sequence is 15 residues long. V lost 5 bases to trimming and J lost 4 bases; unmatched junction nucleotides: 6. The CDR3 is CASSPRDRENQPQHF. CDR3 sequence (DNA): TGTGCCAGCAGCCCGCGGGACAGGGAGAATCAGCCCCAGCATTTT.

The CDR3: CATSSPGETGINSPLHF. For the CDR3, the DNA is TGTGCCACCAGCAGCCCTGGGGAGACAGGGATTAATTCACCCCTCCACTTT. V and J are TRBV15 and TRBJ1-6; 7 nucleotides align to TRBD1. V shed 3 bases, J shed 6 bases, and the junction held 11 bases outside the gene matches. There are 17 residues in the CDR3. Germline values: CDR1 LNHNV, CDR2 YYDKDF (reference sequence).

The rearrangement joins TRBV4-1 to TRBJ2-3; possibly TRBD2 for D (7 bases). The CDR3 runs to 15 residues. In germline, CDR1 is MGHRA, CDR2 YSYEKL. Trimming pared 4 bases from V and 6 bases from J, leaving 17 bases between. The DNA of the CDR3 is TGCGCCAGCAGCCTGCCGAGGGGGGGAGAGGATACGCAGTATTTT. It translates to CASSLPRGGEDTQYF.

This sequence joins TRBV14 and TRBJ2-7; maybe TRBD2 (6 bases). The CDR3 runs 14 residues. The germline gives CDR1 SGHDN, CDR2 FVKESK. V lost 4 bases and J 2 bases, leaving 12 bases between the germline ends. In DNA, the CDR3 is TGTGCCAGCAGCCCGTGGGACTCAGCCTACGAGCAGTACGTC. It encodes CASSPWDSAYEQYV.

The CDR3: CASRRTGGWEKLFF. The CDR3 DNA reads as TGTGCCAGCAGGAGGACAGGGGGCTGGGAAAAACTGTTTTTT. This chain joins TRBV27 and TRBJ1-4; 11 nucleotides align to TRBD1. This CDR3 spans 14 amino acids. From germline, CDR1 is MNHEY and CDR2 SMNVEV (reference sequence). V was pared by 6 bases and J by 8 bases, with 5 bases of the junction left unmatched.

The chain links TRBV5-1 to TRBJ1-1; D is perhaps TRBD1 (6 bases). The CDR3 totals 16 residues. The V and J ends lost 0 bases and 0 bases respectively, with 12 bases between them. Germline-derived CDR1 and CDR2 are SGHRS and YFSETQ. CDR3 DNA: TGCGCCAGCAGCTTGGAAACAGGGTTAGTGAACACTGAAGCTTTCTTT. Amino acid sequence: CASSLETGLVNTEAFF.

This sequence joins TRBV18 and TRBJ2-2; 7 bases fit TRBD1. The germline V gene has CDR1 KGHSH and CDR2 LQKENI. The CDR3 is made up of 18 amino acids. V was pared by 3 bases and J by 0 bases, with 10 bases of the junction left unmatched. Here the CDR3 reads CASSPLKLQGTNTGELFF. As DNA, the CDR3 is TGTGCCAGCTCACCTCTGAAGTTACAGGGGACGAACACCGGGGAGCTGTTTTTT.

This chain joins TRBV6-5 and TRBJ1-5; D is ambiguous. The CDR3 length is 15 residues. Trimming took 8 bases from V and 5 from J, leaving 19 bases between them. CDR1 MNHEY and CDR2 SVGAGI come from the germline V gene. The CDR3 DNA sequence: TGTGCCAGCGGTCGAGGGAAATCGGGTCATCAGCCCCAGCATTTT. This translates into CASGRGKSGHQPQHF.

Points on this clone: This specimen includes other DNA sequences encoding the same CDR3. The V and J genes are TRBV3-1 (or the pseudogene TRBV3-2) and TRBJ2-7, with 9 bases fitting TRBD1. J lost 3 bases, V lost 4 bases, and 1 base had no gene match. The germline V gene has CDR1 LGHDT and CDR2 YNNKEL (reference sequence). The CDR3 runs to 13 residues. In DNA, the CDR3 is TGTGCCAGCAGCCGGGGACAGGGCTACGAGCAGTACGTC. This encodes CASSRGQGYEQYV.

The CDR3: CASSLRGGASTDTQYF. CDR3 nucleotides: TGTGCCAGCAGCTTAAGAGGGGGCGCGAGCACAGATACGCAGTATTTT. The V gene is TRBV5-6, the J gene TRBJ2-3; 7 nucleotides align to TRBD1. Germline lookup yields CDR1 SGHDT and CDR2 YYEEEE. The CDR3 contains 16 residues. The junction had 6 bases not matched to a gene; V was cut back by 2 bases and J by 0 bases.

The gene calls are TRBV28 and TRBJ2-3, with D possibly matching TRBD1 (5 bases). Germline CDR1 reads MDHEN; CDR2 reads SYDVKM. The CDR3 runs to 15 residues. The V gene lost 6 bases and the J gene lost 0 bases, with 13 bases spanning the gap. CDR3 loop: CASSRDRYSTDTQYF. Here the CDR3 DNA reads TGTGCCAGCAGCAGGGATCGCTATAGCACAGATACGCAGTATTTT.

V usage is TRBV18 and J usage is TRBJ2-1; a weak D match, TRBD1 (5 bases). This CDR3 contains 14 residues. CDR1 and CDR2 from the germline V gene are KGHSH and LQKENI. The ends were cut back, 3 bases at V and 4 bases at J, with 10 bases in the middle. The CDR3 here is CASSPQAGYNEQFF. The CDR3 DNA follows: TGTGCCAGCTCACCTCAGGCAGGGTACAATGAGCAGTTCTTC.

The V call is TRBV6-5, the J call TRBJ1-2, with 9 bases that match TRBD1. Unmatched junction bases numbered 7, after V lost 7 bases and J lost 7 bases. This CDR3 region has 13 residues. The V gene's germline CDR1 is MNHEY and CDR2 SVGAGI. CDR3 sequence (DNA): TGTGCCAGCACTCCAACAGGGGGCGGTGGCTACACCTTC. It yields the protein CASTPTGGGGYTF.

This clone showed up just a few times. This chain links TRBV11-2 with TRBJ1-2; D may be TRBD1 (6 bases). V was shortened by 6 bases and J by 5 bases, with 22 bases between the two germline ends. Germline-derived CDR1 and CDR2 are SGHAT and FQNNGV. This CDR3 contains 16 residues. The CDR3 reads CASSLIDEPGVYGYTF. DNA of the CDR3: TGTGCCAGCAGTCTAATTGATGAGCCAGGGGTTTATGGCTACACCTTC.

In its sample, this clone was seen once. A junction end diverges from the germline sequence, so it may reflect a read error. J is TRBJ1-4 and V is TRBV5-1; D not certain. The CDR3 is 14 residues long. Germline CDR1 SGHRS, CDR2 YFSETQ. Here the CDR3 DNA reads TGTGCCAGCAGCTGGGGAGCAGCTAATGAAAAACTGTTTTTT. Its protein is CASSWGAANEKLFF.

This clone was recorded only once. This chain uses TRBV24-1 with TRBJ1-5; D ambiguous. Germline loops: CDR1 KGHDR, CDR2 SFDVKD. Between the trimmed V and J ends, which lost 4 bases and 3 bases, there was a span of 15 bases. The CDR3 is 16 residues long. In nucleotides, the CDR3 is TGTGCCACCAGTGACCCGGCCCGCGGGGACAATCAGCCCCAGCATTTT. Translated: CATSDPARGDNQPQHF.

CDR3: CASSVDPTGGYTF. CDR3 bases: TGTGCCAGCAGCGTAGACCCAACGGGTGGCTACACCTTC. This chain joins TRBV9 and TRBJ1-2, with no clear D. The CDR3 is 13 residues long. V gave up 0 bases and J gave up 7 bases, with 10 bases separating them. Looked up from germline, CDR1 is SGDLS and CDR2 is YYNGEE. The full variable domain, in which reference TRBV9 and TRBJ1-2 provide the parts outside the CDR3, is DSGVTQTPKHLITATGQRVTLRCSPRSGDLSVYWYQQSLDQGLQFLIQYYNGEERAKGNILERFSAQQFPDLHSELNLSSLELGDSALYFCASSVDPTGGYTFGSGTRLTVV.

The J gene is TRBJ1-1, the V gene TRBV19; a weak D match, TRBD1 (5 bases). Germline V lookup: CDR1 LNHDA, CDR2 SQIVND (reference sequence). The CDR3 is 16 residues long. The V gene lost 6 bases and the J gene lost 4 bases, with 21 bases spanning the gap. CDR3 sequence reads: CASRLPGGSVGTEAFF. CDR3 DNA: TGTGCCAGTAGACTCCCGGGGGGGTCGGTGGGCACTGAAGCTTTCTTT.

In the case of this clone: Different DNA sequences within this sample yield the same CDR3. The CDR3, as DNA: TGTGCCAGCAGTTACGACAGGGTTTCTGAAAAACTGTTTTTT. As protein: CASSYDRVSEKLFF. This sequence joins TRBV6-5 and TRBJ1-4; 7 nucleotides align to TRBD1. CDR1 and CDR2 (germline): MNHEY, SVGAGI. Trimming at V came to 2 bases and at J to 7 bases, leaving 4 bases not matched to a gene. The CDR3 totals 14 residues.